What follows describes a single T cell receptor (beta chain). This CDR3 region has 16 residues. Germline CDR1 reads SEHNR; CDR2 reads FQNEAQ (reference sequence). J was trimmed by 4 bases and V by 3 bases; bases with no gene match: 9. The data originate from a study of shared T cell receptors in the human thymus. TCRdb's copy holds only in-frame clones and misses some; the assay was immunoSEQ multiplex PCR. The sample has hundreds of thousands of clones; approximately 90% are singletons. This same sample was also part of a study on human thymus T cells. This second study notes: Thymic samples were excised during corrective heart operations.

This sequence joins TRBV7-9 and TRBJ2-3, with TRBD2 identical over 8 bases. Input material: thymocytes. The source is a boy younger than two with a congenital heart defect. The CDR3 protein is CASSFRGGRPADTQYF. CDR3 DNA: TGTGCCAGCAGCTTCCGCGGCGGGAGGCCGGCAGATACGCAGTATTTT.